These 3 T cell receptor beta chains were all obtained from the same sample, sequenced in a study of T cells in localized non-small cell lung cancer. The assay was immunoSEQ multiplex PCR, and TCRdb's table has in-frame clones only and misses some. In the table there are approximately 80,000 clones, around 84% of which are singletons. Sample: peripheral blood, taken before any cancer treatment. These receptors all come from a female donor over 55 with stage I lung adenocarcinoma.

The rearrangement joins TRBV7-8 to TRBJ1-4, with D unclear. Between the trimmed V and J ends, which lost 2 bases and 5 bases, there was a span of 12 bases. Germline V gene sequence: CDR1 SGHVS, CDR2 FQNEAQ. The CDR3 runs to 15 residues. The CDR3, as DNA: TGTGCCAGCAGCTTAACGGGCCTCGGGAATGAAAAACTGTTTTTT. Its protein product is CASSLTGLGNEKLFF.

This sequence joins TRBV30 and TRBJ2-3, with 8 bases that match TRBD1. The length of the CDR3 is 15 residues. Germline CDR1 GTSNPN, CDR2 SVGIG (reference sequence). The trim removed 4 bases at V and 3 bases at J, leaving 9 bases unmatched. CDR3 nucleotides: TGTGCCTGGACTCACGGACAGGGTACGACAGATACGCAGTATTTT. Translating it yields CAWTHGQGTTDTQYF.

V and J are TRBV7-2 and TRBJ2-7; 7 bases line up with TRBD1. Germline CDR1 SGHTA, CDR2 FQGNSA. The CDR3 contains 15 residues. V lost 1 base and J lost 2; bases outside the gene matches: 5. CDR3: CASSLEWDSAYEQYF. CDR3 bases: TGTGCCAGCAGCTTAGAGTGGGACAGCGCCTACGAGCAGTACTTC.